Presented here are 32 T cell receptor beta chains from one specimen sequenced in a study of blood T cell repertoires in COVID-19. This table comes from immunoSEQ multiplex PCR, and its TCRdb copy is limited to in-frame clones, with some not included. In the table there are under 65,000 clones, roughly 91% of which are singletons. Sequenced sample: peripheral blood. The receptors originated from a human donor in a cohort sampled during active COVID-19.

This clone was found once. V usage is TRBV5-4 and J usage is TRBJ2-3, with TRBD1 matching 7 bases. The CDR3 runs to 14 residues. The J segment lost 1 base and the V segment lost 5 bases, leaving 4 bases of the junction unmatched. Per germline, CDR1 SGHNT and CDR2 YYREEE (reference sequence). The chain's CDR3 is CASREGTGTDTQYF. CDR3 bases: TGTGCCAGCAGGGAAGGGACAGGCACAGATACGCAGTATTTT.

The rearrangement uses TRBV20-1 and TRBJ2-7; 10 nucleotides line up with TRBD2. Germline V gene sequence: CDR1 DFQATT, CDR2 SNEGSKA (reference sequence). J gave up 6 bases and V 3 bases, and 8 bases lay outside the gene matches. The CDR3 has 14 residues. The CDR3 nucleotides read TGCAGTGCTAGTAGCGGGGGGTTACGTCTCGAGCAGTACTTC. It codes for CSASSGGLRLEQYF.

The chain employs TRBV3-1 (or the pseudogene TRBV3-2) and TRBJ2-1; D is unclear. The V gene's germline CDR1 is LGHDT and CDR2 YNNKEL (reference sequence). Trimming left V 1 base short and J 7 bases short, with 14 bases between. The CDR3 contains 15 residues. CDR3 nucleotides: TGTGCCAGCAGCCAAGGTTTGCTCGACGGGAATGAGCAGTTCTTC. Translated, it gives CASSQGLLDGNEQFF.

The sample holds a few counts of this clone. The chain couples TRBV7-3 to TRBJ2-1; 7 positions agree with TRBD1. The J segment lost 6 bases and the V segment lost 2 bases, leaving 4 bases of the junction unmatched. The CDR3 loop spans 14 amino acids. CDR1 SGHTA and CDR2 FQGTGA come from the germline V gene. The CDR3 reads CASSLWTGSNEQFF. In nucleotides, the CDR3 is TGTGCCAGCAGCTTATGGACAGGTTCCAATGAGCAGTTCTTC.

Turning to this clone: At one end the junction does not follow the germline gene, possibly because of a read error. The chain is built from TRBV7-7 and TRBJ2-7; tentatively, D is TRBD1 (5 bases). The CDR3 is made up of 13 amino acids. CDR1 is SSHAT, CDR2 FNYEAQ, per germline (reference sequence). The CDR3 DNA reads TGTGCTAGCAGCTTACAGGTGGCCTACGAGCAGTACTTC. It translates to CASSLQVAYEQYF.

The V call is TRBV2, the J call TRBJ2-7; D not certain. Trimming pared 3 bases from V and 0 bases from J, leaving 3 bases between. This CDR3 is 12 amino acids long. Germline V gives CDR1 SNHLY, CDR2 FYNNEI. CDR3 amino acids: CASSESSYEQYF. The CDR3 bases are TGTGCCAGCAGTGAGAGCTCCTACGAGCAGTACTTC.

The genes are TRBV9 and TRBJ1-2; 9 positions agree with TRBD1. The CDR3 length is 14 residues. V dropped 3 bases and J dropped 7; count of bases not matched to a gene: 7. From germline, CDR1 is SGDLS and CDR2 YYNGEE. CDR3 DNA sequence: TGTGCCAGCAGCGCCGATACAGGGGGCTTTGGCTACACCTTC. The encoded protein is CASSADTGGFGYTF.

The rearrangement links TRBV24-1 to TRBJ2-7, with D possibly TRBD1 on 5 matching bases. CDR1 is KGHDR and CDR2 is SFDVKD in the germline V gene. The ends were cut back, 2 bases at V and 0 bases at J, with 16 bases in the middle. The CDR3 contains 17 residues. This chain's CDR3 is CATSDSPGAESSYEQYF. DNA for the CDR3: TGTGCCACCAGTGATTCCCCTGGGGCAGAGAGCTCCTACGAGCAGTACTTC.

A word on this clone: At one end, the junction sequence differs from germline, possibly due to a read error. Other DNA sequences within the sample encode an identical CDR3. V is TRBV4-1 and J is TRBJ2-7; TRBD2 aligns across 9 bases. CDR1 is MGHRA, CDR2 YSYEKL, per germline. This CDR3 spans 14 amino acids. Written as DNA, the CDR3 is TGCGCCAGCAGCCATCCTAGCGGGACCTACGAGCAGTACTTT. Its translation is CASSHPSGTYEQYF.

The chain recombines TRBV18 with TRBJ1-1; tentative D call: TRBD1 (6 bases). This CDR3 contains 16 residues. Germline V gene data show CDR1 as KGHSH and CDR2 as LQKENI. The V and J ends lost 3 bases and 0 bases respectively, with 14 bases between them. The CDR3 spells CASSPNRVLMNTEAFF. The CDR3 nucleotides are TGTGCCAGCTCACCGAACAGGGTACTCATGAACACTGAAGCTTTCTTT.

The chain uses TRBV25-1 and TRBJ1-4; tentatively, D is TRBD1 (5 bases). Between the trimmed V and J ends, which lost 8 bases and 4 bases, there was a span of 14 bases. The CDR3 covers 14 residues. Germline V gene lookup returns CDR1 MGHDK and CDR2 SYGVNS. The CDR3 loop is CASRQVGGNEKLFF. The CDR3 bases are TGTGCCAGCCGCCAGGTCGGGGGTAATGAAAAACTGTTTTTT.

The chain links TRBV7-2 to TRBJ1-4, with 9 nucleotides matching TRBD1. Looked up from germline, CDR1 is SGHTA and CDR2 is FQGNSA. Losses at the gene ends were 10 bases for V and 7 bases for J; bases not matched to a gene: 10. The CDR3 is 14 residues long. As DNA, the CDR3 is TGTGCCACCTCAAAACAGGGGGCGGTTGAAAAACTGTTTTTT. It translates to CATSKQGAVEKLFF.

The J gene is TRBJ1-4, the V gene TRBV18; possible D gene TRBD1, 6 bases. The CDR3 loop spans 13 amino acids. Trimming took 8 bases from V and 5 from J, leaving 12 bases between them. Per germline, CDR1 KGHSH and CDR2 LQKENI. In DNA, the CDR3 is TGTGCCAGCAACAGGGACCAAAATGAAAAACTGTTTTTT. Its translation is CASNRDQNEKLFF.

The chain has TRBV6-5 and TRBJ2-5; TRBD2 matches at 7 bases. This CDR3 spans 14 amino acids. The V segment lost 4 bases and the J segment 7 bases; nucleotides outside the gene matches: 9. Per germline, CDR1 MNHEY and CDR2 SVGAGI. The CDR3 DNA follows: TGTGCCAGCAGTTTTCCGGGGGGAGTGGGGACCCAGTACTTC. Protein product: CASSFPGGVGTQYF.

The gene calls are TRBV28 and TRBJ2-1; no definite D call. V was trimmed by 1 base and J by 5 bases, leaving 6 bases between them. Germline-derived CDR1 and CDR2 are MDHEN and SYDVKM. CDR3 length: 13 amino acids. The CDR3 nucleotides are TGTGCCAGCAGTTTATTAGGAGACAATGAGCAGTTCTTC. Translating gives CASSLLGDNEQFF.

The chain is built from TRBV9 and TRBJ2-1; maybe TRBD1 (5 bases). The CDR3 has 13 amino acids. CDR1 is SGDLS, CDR2 YYNGEE, per germline. The germline V and J ends were trimmed by 0 bases and 10 bases, with 11 bases remaining between them. The CDR3 DNA reads TGTGCCAGCAGCGTAGTAGGGGTGGGCGAGCAGTTCTTC. This sequence encodes CASSVVGVGEQFF.

This chain links TRBV18 with TRBJ2-1; D may be TRBD2 (5 bases). The V gene lost 2 bases and the J gene lost 5 bases, with 10 bases spanning the gap. The CDR3 is 14 residues long. The germline CDR1 and CDR2 sequences are KGHSH and LQKENI. In DNA, the CDR3 is TGTGCCAGCTCACCAGAGGCTAGCAACAATGAGCAGTTCTTC. Its translation: CASSPEASNNEQFF.

The chain couples TRBV19 to TRBJ2-5, with 9 nucleotides matching TRBD1. V was clipped by 5 bases and J by 4 bases; unmatched bases: 8. The CDR3 runs 15 residues. CDR1 LNHDA and CDR2 SQIVND come from the germline V gene (reference sequence). The CDR3 DNA follows: TGTGCCAGTAGTGAGGGGGGACAGGGCGGAGAGACCCAGTACTTC. Encoded protein: CASSEGGQGGETQYF.

This clone appeared once. The chain links TRBV23-1 to TRBJ1-1, with TRBD1 matching over 8 bases. TRBV23-1 carries the ORF label, with uncertain function. The CDR3 runs to 17 residues. Trimming removed 0 bases from V and 2 bases from J; junction bases left unmatched: 8. DNA of the CDR3: TGCGCCAGCAGTCAATCCGGGACAGGCTTACTAAACACTGAAGCTTTCTTT. Translating gives CASSQSGTGLLNTEAFF.

This rearrangement joins TRBV4-2 to TRBJ1-3, with unresolved D. Between the trimmed V and J ends, which lost 3 bases and 0 bases, there was a span of 12 bases. The CDR3 extends over 16 amino acids. CDR1 is LGHNA, CDR2 YNFKEQ, per germline. CDR3 bases: TGTGCCAGCAGCCACATCGCCCGTAGCTCTGGAAACACCATATATTTT. Amino acid sequence: CASSHIARSSGNTIYF.

V gene TRBV5-8 combines with J gene TRBJ2-7; the D gene is possibly TRBD2 (7 bases). V shed 2 bases and J shed 6 bases, with 15 bases lying between them. The CDR3 is 14 amino acids. Germline V gene data show CDR1 as SGHTS and CDR2 as YDEGEE. The CDR3 spells CASSLGAGGLEQYF. CDR3 coding DNA: TGTGCCAGCAGCTTAGGGGCCGGGGGGCTCGAGCAGTACTTC. The full variable domain, completed using reference TRBV5-8 and TRBJ2-7, is EAGVTQSPTHLIKTRGQQATLRCSPISGHTSVYWYQQALGLGLQFLLWYDEGEERNRGNFPPRFSGRQFPNYSSELNVNALELEDSALYLCASSLGAGGLEQYFGPGTRLTVT.

The chain employs TRBV5-3 and TRBJ2-7; 7 nucleotides match TRBD2. TRBV5-3 is labeled an ORF, and its function is uncertain. Trimming took 4 bases from V and 0 from J; bases not matched to a gene: 7. The CDR3 has 15 amino acids. The CDR3 DNA sequence: TGTGCCAGAAGCCGCAGGGAGGGGAGCTCCTACGAGCAGTACTTC. Its protein product is CARSRREGSSYEQYF.

In nucleotides, the CDR3 is TGTGCCAGCAGTTACTCAACAGGGGGAAAACTGTTTTTT. Translated: CASSYSTGGKLFF. The V and J genes are TRBV6-5 and TRBJ1-4; TRBD1 matches 8 bases. This CDR3 is 13 amino acids long. Unmatched junction bases numbered 1, after V lost 0 bases and J lost 10 bases. The V gene's germline CDR1 is MNHEY and CDR2 SVGAGI.

The chain links TRBV6-1 to TRBJ1-5; the D gene is possibly TRBD1 (6 bases). The germline V gene has CDR1 MNHNS and CDR2 SASEGT. This CDR3 is 17 amino acids long. The V end was cut by 2 bases, the J end by 0 bases, with 14 bases between. DNA of the CDR3: TGTGCCAGCAGTGAACTGGCCAGGGGATATAGCAATCAGCCCCAGCATTTT. Amino acid sequence: CASSELARGYSNQPQHF.

The CDR3 DNA is TGTGCCAGCAGAGATGACAGGGTTAATCAGCCCCAGCATTTT. It yields the protein CASRDDRVNQPQHF. The chain joins TRBV2 to TRBJ1-5, with 7 positions matching TRBD1. The CDR3 loop spans 14 amino acids. The V gene's germline CDR1 is SNHLY and CDR2 FYNNEI. V trimming: 6 bases; J trimming: 4 bases; junction bases outside the gene matches: 6.

V gene TRBV5-1 combines with J gene TRBJ2-7, with 7 bases identical to TRBD1. This CDR3 is built from 13 residues. Germline V lookup: CDR1 SGHRS, CDR2 YFSETQ. Germline trimming cut 3 bases from V and 3 bases from J; bases unmatched to any gene: 3. CDR3 sequence: CASSSQGLYEQYF. DNA for the CDR3: TGCGCCAGCAGCTCACAGGGGCTCTACGAGCAGTACTTC.

This chain links TRBV7-2 with TRBJ1-3; TRBD1 matches at 11 bases. Germline V gene lookup returns CDR1 SGHTA and CDR2 FQGNSA. The CDR3 is 16 amino acids. Losses at the gene ends were 5 bases for V and 4 bases for J; bases not matched to a gene: 7. CDR3 residues: CASSPRWTGGGNTIYF. CDR3 nucleotides: TGTGCCAGCAGCCCACGATGGACAGGGGGCGGAAACACCATATATTTT.

J is TRBJ2-7 and V is TRBV5-5, with TRBD2 matching 9 bases. Germline CDR1 reads SGHKS; CDR2 reads YYEKEE (reference sequence). The CDR3 length is 14 residues. J gave up 6 bases and V 2 bases, and 6 bases lay outside the gene matches. CDR3 in amino acids: CASSFLAGDSEQYF. The CDR3 region has the DNA TGTGCCAGCAGCTTCTTAGCGGGGGACTCCGAGCAGTACTTC. Drawing the rest from reference TRBV5-5 and TRBJ2-7, the complete variable domain is DAGVTQSPTHLIKTRGQQVTLRCSPISGHKSVSWYQQVLGQGPQFIFQYYEKEERGRGNFPDRFSARQFPNYSSELNVNALLLGDSALYLCASSFLAGDSEQYFGPGTRLTVT.

The chain combines TRBV3-1 (or the pseudogene TRBV3-2) with TRBJ1-1; D possibly corresponds to TRBD1 (5 bases). CDR1 LGHDT and CDR2 YNNKEL come from the germline V gene (reference sequence). Trimming cost V 3 bases and J 2 bases, with 13 bases left between them. The CDR3 sequence is 15 residues long. The CDR3 sequence: CASSHYLTGNTEAFF. The CDR3 bases are TGTGCCAGCAGCCACTACTTAACAGGTAACACTGAAGCTTTCTTT.

The CDR3 sequence: CASSDRTSAFSYEQYF. CDR3 nucleotides: TGTGCCAGCAGTGACAGGACTAGCGCTTTCTCCTACGAGCAGTACTTC. V gene TRBV2 combines with J gene TRBJ2-7, with 9 bases lining up with TRBD2. V lost 3 bases, J lost 0 bases, and 6 bases stayed unmatched. The CDR3 sequence is 16 residues long. Germline V gene sequence: CDR1 SNHLY, CDR2 FYNNEI. The full variable domain, with the rest looked up from reference TRBV2 and TRBJ2-7, is EPEVTQTPSHQVTQMGQEVILRCVPISNHLYFYWYRQILGQKVEFLVSFYNNEISEKSEIFDDQFSVERPDGSNFTLKIRSTKLEDSAMYFCASSDRTSAFSYEQYFGPGTRLTVT.

This rearrangement joins TRBV6-5 to TRBJ2-7; TRBD2 agrees at 10 bases. The CDR3 is 15 amino acids. Germline CDR1 reads MNHEY; CDR2 reads SVGAGI. Trimming at V came to 2 bases and at J to 5 bases, leaving 6 bases not matched to a gene. DNA of the CDR3: TGTGCCAGCAGTTACGGGCTAGCGGGAGTCAACGAGCAGTACTTC. As protein: CASSYGLAGVNEQYF.

The rearrangement joins TRBV4-2 to TRBJ1-3, with D unclear. The CDR3 is 18 residues long. The germline V and J ends were trimmed by 2 bases and 0 bases, with 17 bases remaining between them. Per germline, CDR1 LGHNA and CDR2 YNFKEQ. The DNA for the CDR3 is TGTGCCAGCAGCCAAAAAGTTGTAGCGGGGTACTCTGGAAACACCATATATTTT. This translates into CASSQKVVAGYSGNTIYF.